This TCR beta chain was documented in a study of OX40 agonist ivuxolimab in advanced cancers. Background on the study: Patients were dosed intravenously with ivuxolimab at 0.01 to 10 mg/kg every 2 weeks. Hepatocellular carcinoma, melanoma, renal cell or head and neck cancer affected the dose-escalation patients.

The method was immunoSEQ multiplex PCR; TCRdb's version includes in-frame clones alone and lacks a portion of them. Of 90,000 to 150,000 clones in the sample, around 87% were seen once. To note about this clone: What it binds is not known.

General observations from the study: Those patients achieving a partial response at 0.1-3.0 mg/kg showed among the lowest clonal expansion. Low normalized clonal expansion also occurred in some nonresponding patients.

The sequencing used CD4+ or CD8+ T cells sorted from blood, collected in a trial of the OX40 agonist ivuxolimab. The clonotype comes from an adult with an advanced solid tumor such as melanoma, head and neck, liver or kidney cancer.

The CDR3, as DNA: TGTGCCAGCAGTTCCCCTTCGCCGGGGGGAAGCTATGGCTACACCTTC. This codes for CASSSPSPGGSYGYTF. This chain connects TRBV28 to TRBJ1-2, with D maybe TRBD1 (5 bases). This CDR3 region has 16 residues. Trimming pared 4 bases from V and 4 bases from J, leaving 19 bases between. Germline V gives CDR1 MDHEN, CDR2 SYDVKM.